The 21 T cell receptor beta chains below come from one sample, sequenced in a study of identical twins. TCRdb passed the 5' RACE reads through MiXCR, listing each CDR3 protein once. In the table there are approximately 690,000 distinct CDR3 sequences, less than 7% of which are singletons. The source material was naive T cells sorted from blood. These receptors were taken from a young man in good health.

This clonotype was observed a few times. This chain connects TRBV11-2 to TRBJ1-2; TRBD1 matches 9 bases. CDR1 and CDR2 (germline): SGHAT, FQNNGV. The CDR3 length is 16 residues. The V segment lost 4 bases and the J segment 2 bases; nucleotides outside the gene matches: 8. The CDR3 nucleotides read TGTGCCAGCAGCTCACGGACAGGGGCTATGAACTATGGCTACACCTTC. It codes for CASSSRTGAMNYGYTF.

The CDR3 sequence is CAISERGGQGRLSSYEQYV. As DNA, the CDR3 is TGTGCCATCAGTGAGCGAGGGGGACAGGGAAGACTCAGCTCCTACGAGCAGTACGTC. V usage is TRBV10-3 and J usage is TRBJ2-7; 9 bases agree with TRBD1. V shed 2 bases, J shed 0 bases, and the junction held 14 bases outside the gene matches. Per germline, CDR1 ENHRY and CDR2 SYGVKD. The CDR3 sequence is 19 residues long.

This clonotype was seen repeatedly, ten times or more. V usage is TRBV27 and J usage is TRBJ2-7, with unresolved D. This CDR3 is 14 amino acids long. The V end lost 6 bases, the J end lost 5 bases, and 17 bases lay between the germline ends. Germline values: CDR1 MNHEY, CDR2 SMNVEV (reference sequence). CDR3 protein: CASRPMDLRDEQYF. For the CDR3, the DNA is TGTGCCAGCAGGCCAATGGATCTAAGGGACGAGCAGTACTTC.

J is TRBJ1-6 and V is TRBV27; D not resolved. V was pared by 2 bases and J by 10 bases, with 12 bases between. The CDR3 totals 14 residues. The germline CDR1 and CDR2 sequences are MNHEY and SMNVEV (reference sequence). CDR3 sequence reads: CASSLRRLDSPLHF. The CDR3, as DNA: TGTGCCAGCAGTTTAAGGAGGTTGGACTCACCCCTCCACTTT.

This clonotype was recorded at least ten times. J is TRBJ2-1 and V is TRBV5-1; 16 nucleotides line up with TRBD2. V dropped 4 bases and J dropped 4; count of bases not matched to a gene: 14. The CDR3 has 20 amino acids. Looked up from germline, CDR1 is SGHRS and CDR2 is YFSETQ. The CDR3 here is CASSALGGTSGRGGYNEQFF. The CDR3 DNA reads as TGCGCCAGCAGCGCCCTCGGCGGGACTAGCGGGAGGGGGGGTTACAATGAGCAGTTCTTC.

With respect to this clonotype: Because it lacks the conserved phenylalanine or tryptophan at the end, this CDR3 is likely a read error. The limits of the CDR3 on the DNA are not certain, so only TCRdb's listed CDR3 is given. The chain is built from TRBV10-1 and TRBJ2-7; the table's D call of TRBD1 was not tested on the DNA. Counting both end residues, the CDR3 totals 9 amino acids. Looked up from germline, CDR1 is WNHNN and CDR2 is SYGVQD (reference sequence). This CDR3 is CANLTDPPP.

This clonotype was picked up a small number of times. The chain's CDR3 is CASSLNLGQPNNEQFF. CDR3 coding DNA: TGCGCCAGCAGCTTAAACCTGGGACAGCCAAACAATGAGCAGTTCTTC. This rearrangement joins TRBV5-1 to TRBJ2-1; 7 bases match TRBD1. The CDR3 is 16 amino acids. The V and J ends lost 2 bases and 5 bases, in that order; junction bases with no gene match: 10. Germline assignment: CDR1 SGHRS and CDR2 YFSETQ.

This clonotype was observed at least ten times. This chain connects TRBV12-3 or TRBV12-4 to TRBJ2-1; a weak D match, TRBD2 (6 bases). This CDR3 spans 14 amino acids. V was shortened by 3 bases and J by 10 bases, with 16 bases between the two germline ends. The CDR3 DNA follows: TGTGCCAGCAGTTTCTCCGGGAGTGGGGAGGAGCAGTTCTTC. It codes for CASSFSGSGEEQFF.

The chain couples TRBV15 to TRBJ2-1; 9 bases are a match to TRBD1. The CDR3 extends over 18 amino acids. V lost 5 bases to trimming and J lost 10 bases; unmatched junction nucleotides: 21. CDR1 is LNHNV and CDR2 is YYDKDF in the germline V gene (reference sequence). CDR3 DNA sequence: TGTGCCACCAGCGATGGGTCGTCCGGGACAGGGTGGAATAAGGAGCAGTTCTTC. The encoded protein is CATSDGSSGTGWNKEQFF.

For this clonotype: The junction departs from germline at one end; a sequencing error may be responsible. The chain is built from TRBV6-1 and TRBJ1-2; D not certain. The CDR3 has 15 amino acids. Germline loops: CDR1 MNHNS, CDR2 SASEGT. DNA of the CDR3: TGTGCCAGCGGTGAGGACGGATCGGCTAACTATGGCTACACCTTC. Translated, it gives CASGEDGSANYGYTF.

This clonotype was observed at least ten times. This chain connects TRBV27 to TRBJ2-5; 7 positions agree with TRBD1. The CDR3 is 14 amino acids. The V and J ends lost 4 bases and 5 bases, in that order; junction bases with no gene match: 7. Germline V gene data show CDR1 as MNHEY and CDR2 as SMNVEV (reference sequence). The CDR3 sequence is CASSWLGGQETQYF. In DNA form, the CDR3 reads TGTGCCAGCAGTTGGTTAGGGGGCCAGGAGACCCAGTACTTC.

The chain has TRBV7-9 and TRBJ2-7; weak D call: TRBD2 (6 bases). Germline V gene data show CDR1 as SEHNR and CDR2 as FQNEAQ (reference sequence). Trimming shortened V by 4 bases and J by 2 bases, and 18 bases separated the two germline ends. The CDR3 is made up of 16 amino acids. In DNA, the CDR3 is TGTGCCAGCAGCTCGGATAGGAGGGCGACACCCTACGAGCAGTACTTC. Protein: CASSSDRRATPYEQYF.

This clonotype was detected ten times or more. The chain joins TRBV20-1 to TRBJ1-1; D is unresolved. The CDR3 consists of 12 residues. V lost 3 bases and J lost 8, with 13 bases in between. Germline CDR1 DFQATT, CDR2 SNEGSKA (reference sequence). In DNA form, the CDR3 reads TGCAGTGCTAGGGCGAACCTAGGGGAAGCTTTCTTT. It yields the protein CSARANLGEAFF.

The chain joins TRBV20-1 to TRBJ2-1, with a weak D call TRBD2 (6 bases). The CDR3 loop spans 13 amino acids. In germline, CDR1 is DFQATT, CDR2 SNEGSKA (reference sequence). Trimming cost V 0 bases and J 14 bases, with 17 bases left between them. The CDR3 protein is CSARDWTTQEEFF. The DNA of the CDR3 is TGCAGTGCTAGAGATTGGACTACTCAAGAGGAGTTCTTC.

This clonotype was counted ten times or more. The chain combines TRBV29-1 with TRBJ2-1; D possibly corresponds to TRBD1 (5 bases). This CDR3 contains 13 residues. Germline V CDR1 and CDR2: SQVTM, ANQGSEA. The V and J ends lost 7 bases and 1 base respectively, with 11 bases between them. In DNA form, the CDR3 reads TGCAGCGGTGGGGCGAGATCCTACAATGAGCAGTTCTTC. Translating gives CSGGARSYNEQFF.

A few counts support this clonotype. This chain uses TRBV5-1 with TRBJ1-2; 7 bases match TRBD1. J gave up 8 bases and V 4 bases, and 14 bases lay outside the gene matches. Per the germline V gene, CDR1 is SGHRS and CDR2 is YFSETQ. The CDR3 spans 15 residues. CDR3 protein: CASSARQGGRFGYTF. The CDR3 DNA reads TGCGCCAGCAGCGCAAGACAGGGCGGGCGTTTCGGCTACACCTTC.

The sample holds many counts of this clonotype. This chain links TRBV29-1 with TRBJ2-1, with 12 bases identical to TRBD2. The V gene end was trimmed by 6 bases and the J gene end by 8 bases; junction bases not matched to a gene: 8. Germline V CDR1 and CDR2: SQVTM, ANQGSEA. This CDR3 contains 14 residues. The CDR3 region is CSVPLAGGPYEQFF. CDR3 DNA sequence: TGCAGCGTCCCCCTAGCGGGAGGGCCCTATGAGCAGTTCTTC.

This clonotype appeared many times. V and J are TRBV29-1 and TRBJ2-7; D is ambiguous. This CDR3 is 12 amino acids long. Germline V gives CDR1 SQVTM, CDR2 ANQGSEA. The germline V and J ends were trimmed by 2 bases and 5 bases, with 10 bases remaining between them. CDR3 residues: CSVELVPNEQYF. Written as DNA, the CDR3 is TGCAGCGTTGAATTAGTACCCAACGAGCAGTACTTC.

The table lists this clonotype with a few counts. CDR3 DNA sequence: TGCAGTGCTAGTTACGGGATGGCTAGCGGGTCCTACAATGAGCAGTTCTTC. This sequence encodes CSASYGMASGSYNEQFF. This rearrangement joins TRBV20-1 to TRBJ2-1; 8 positions agree with TRBD2. Germline CDR1 is DFQATT and CDR2 is SNEGSKA (reference sequence). The CDR3 totals 17 residues. J lost 1 base, V lost 3 bases, and 11 bases had no gene match.

The V and J genes are TRBV9 and TRBJ2-5; D assignment may be TRBD1 or TRBD2 (5 bases each). The V gene lost 4 bases and the J gene lost 9 bases, with 25 bases spanning the gap. CDR1 and CDR2 from the germline V gene are SGDLS and YYNGEE. This CDR3 has 16 amino acids. The CDR3 sequence: CASSPWDGPQRWSQYF. The CDR3 DNA is TGTGCCAGCAGCCCCTGGGACGGCCCCCAAAGGTGGTCCCAGTACTTC. The full variable domain, rest sourced from reference TRBV9 and TRBJ2-5, is DSGVTQTPKHLITATGQRVTLRCSPRSGDLSVYWYQQSLDQGLQFLIQYYNGEERAKGNILERFSAQQFPDLHSELNLSSLELGDSALYFCASSPWDGPQRWSQYFGPGTRLLVL.

Ten or more counts support this clonotype. The chain is built from TRBV29-1 and TRBJ2-2; maybe TRBD2 (5 bases). This CDR3 has 11 amino acids. V was trimmed by 3 bases and J by 6 bases, leaving 5 bases between them. Germline V lookup: CDR1 SQVTM, CDR2 ANQGSEA. The CDR3 region has the DNA TGCAGCGTTGAGGGAGCCGGGGAGCTGTTTTTT. It translates to CSVEGAGELFF.